This T cell receptor (beta chain) was sequenced in a study of T cell clonotyping in hematopoietic cell transplantation. The length of the CDR3 is 14 residues. CDR1 is GTSNPN and CDR2 is SVGIG in the germline V gene (reference sequence). V lost 0 bases and J 1 base, leaving 9 bases between the germline ends. Time point described: recipient sample about 28 days before transplant, after cytoreduction. This clone was seen a few times. Repertoires were generated with immunoSEQ multiplex PCR, while TCRdb's copy carries only in-frame clones and drops some. This sample has about 5,100 clones, with under 35% found just once.

The sequence was collected from a man aged 50 or older with myelofibrosis. Some clones in this sample may be carry-over from other donors' samples. V is TRBV30 and J is TRBJ1-1; D uncertain. The material sequenced was peripheral blood mononuclear cells, taken before stem cell transplant. CDR3 in amino acids: CAWSVRSGNTEAFF. The CDR3 coding sequence is TGTGCCTGGAGTGTAAGATCCGGGAACACTGAAGCTTTCTTT.